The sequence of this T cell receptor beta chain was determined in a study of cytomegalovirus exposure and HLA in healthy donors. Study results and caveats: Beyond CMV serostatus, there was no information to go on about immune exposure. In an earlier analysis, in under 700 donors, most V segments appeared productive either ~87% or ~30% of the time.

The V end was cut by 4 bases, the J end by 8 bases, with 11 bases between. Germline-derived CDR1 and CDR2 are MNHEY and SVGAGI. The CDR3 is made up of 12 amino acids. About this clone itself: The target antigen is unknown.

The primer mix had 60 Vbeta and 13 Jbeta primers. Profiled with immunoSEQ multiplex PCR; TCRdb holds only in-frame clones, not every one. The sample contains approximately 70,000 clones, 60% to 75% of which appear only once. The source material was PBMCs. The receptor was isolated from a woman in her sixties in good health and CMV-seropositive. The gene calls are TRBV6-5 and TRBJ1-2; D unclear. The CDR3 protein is CASSSNSGGYTF. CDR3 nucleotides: TGTGCCAGCAGTTCCAATTCGGGGGGCTACACCTTC.